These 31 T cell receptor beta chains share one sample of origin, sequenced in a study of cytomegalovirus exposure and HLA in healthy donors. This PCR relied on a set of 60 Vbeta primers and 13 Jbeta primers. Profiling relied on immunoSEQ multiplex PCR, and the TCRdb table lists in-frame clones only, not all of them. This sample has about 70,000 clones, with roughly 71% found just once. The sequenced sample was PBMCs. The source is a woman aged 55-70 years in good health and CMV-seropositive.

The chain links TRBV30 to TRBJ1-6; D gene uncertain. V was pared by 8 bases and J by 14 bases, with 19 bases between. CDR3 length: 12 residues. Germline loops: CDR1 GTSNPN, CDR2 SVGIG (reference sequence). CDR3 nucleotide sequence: TGTGCCGGGCCCTCGACCTCCGGGACCCTCCACTTT. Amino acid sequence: CAGPSTSGTLHF.

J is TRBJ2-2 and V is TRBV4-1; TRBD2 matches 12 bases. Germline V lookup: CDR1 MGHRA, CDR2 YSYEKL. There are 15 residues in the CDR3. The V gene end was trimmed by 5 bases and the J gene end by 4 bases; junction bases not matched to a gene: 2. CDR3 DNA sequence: TGCGCCAGCAGCTGGACTAGCGGGGCCACCGGGGAGCTGTTTTTT. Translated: CASSWTSGATGELFF.

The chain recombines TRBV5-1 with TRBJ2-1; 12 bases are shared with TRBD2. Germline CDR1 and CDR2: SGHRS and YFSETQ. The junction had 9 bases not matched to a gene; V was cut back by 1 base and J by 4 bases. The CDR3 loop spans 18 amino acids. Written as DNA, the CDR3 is TGCGCCAGCAGCTTGTTTACTAGCGGGGGGCCCAAGTACAATGAGCAGTTCTTC. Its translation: CASSLFTSGGPKYNEQFF.

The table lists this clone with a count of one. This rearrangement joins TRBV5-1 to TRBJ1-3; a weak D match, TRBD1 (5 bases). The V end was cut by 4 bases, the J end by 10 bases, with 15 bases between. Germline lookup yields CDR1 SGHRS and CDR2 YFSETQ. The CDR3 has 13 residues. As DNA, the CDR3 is TGCGCCAGCAGCCCTAACGTCGGGGGAACCATATATTTT. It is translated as CASSPNVGGTIYF.

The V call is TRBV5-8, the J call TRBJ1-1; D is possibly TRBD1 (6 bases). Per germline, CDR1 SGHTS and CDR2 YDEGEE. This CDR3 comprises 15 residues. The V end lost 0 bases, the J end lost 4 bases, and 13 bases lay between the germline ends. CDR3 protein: CASSLAAQGSTEAFF. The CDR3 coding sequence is TGTGCCAGCAGCTTGGCGGCCCAGGGGAGCACTGAAGCTTTCTTT.

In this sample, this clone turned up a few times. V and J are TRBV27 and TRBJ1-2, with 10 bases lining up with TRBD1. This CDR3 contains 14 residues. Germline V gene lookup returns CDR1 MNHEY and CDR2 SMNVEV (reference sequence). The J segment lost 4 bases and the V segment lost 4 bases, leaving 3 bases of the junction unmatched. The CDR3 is CASSYGTGAYGYTF. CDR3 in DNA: TGTGCCAGCAGTTACGGGACAGGGGCCTATGGCTACACCTTC.

CDR3 protein: CASSSGTHNEQFF. In nucleotides, the CDR3 is TGTGCCAGCAGTTCCGGGACACACAATGAGCAGTTCTTC. This chain connects TRBV6-4 to TRBJ2-1, with D possibly matching TRBD1 (6 bases). V was trimmed by 5 bases and J by 5 bases, leaving 10 bases between them. The CDR3 covers 13 residues. Germline V gene data show CDR1 as MRHNA and CDR2 as SNTAGT.

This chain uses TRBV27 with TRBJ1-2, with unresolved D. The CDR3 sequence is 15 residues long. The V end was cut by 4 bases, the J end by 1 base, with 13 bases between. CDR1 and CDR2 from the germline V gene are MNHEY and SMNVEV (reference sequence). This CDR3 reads CASSSTRLLNYGYTF. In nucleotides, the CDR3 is TGTGCCAGCAGTTCCACTCGCCTCCTTAACTATGGCTACACCTTC.

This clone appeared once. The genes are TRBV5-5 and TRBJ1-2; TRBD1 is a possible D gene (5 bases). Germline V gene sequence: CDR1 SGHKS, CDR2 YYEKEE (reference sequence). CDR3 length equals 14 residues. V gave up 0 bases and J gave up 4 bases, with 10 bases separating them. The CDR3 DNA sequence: TGTGCCAGCAGCTTGGGCTCAGGGCTCTATGGCTACACCTTC. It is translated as CASSLGSGLYGYTF.

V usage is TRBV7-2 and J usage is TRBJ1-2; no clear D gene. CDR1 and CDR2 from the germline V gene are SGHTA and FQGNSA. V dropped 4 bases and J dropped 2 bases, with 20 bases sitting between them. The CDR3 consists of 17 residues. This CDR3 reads CASSSTRNSIANYGYTF. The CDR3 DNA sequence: TGTGCCAGCAGCTCAACACGGAACTCTATAGCGAACTATGGCTACACCTTC.

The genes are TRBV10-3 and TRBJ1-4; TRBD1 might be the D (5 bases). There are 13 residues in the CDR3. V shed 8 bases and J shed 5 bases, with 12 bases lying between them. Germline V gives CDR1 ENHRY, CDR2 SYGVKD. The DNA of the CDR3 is TGTGCCATCCGGCGGGGGTTAAATGAAAAACTGTTTTTT. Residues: CAIRRGLNEKLFF.

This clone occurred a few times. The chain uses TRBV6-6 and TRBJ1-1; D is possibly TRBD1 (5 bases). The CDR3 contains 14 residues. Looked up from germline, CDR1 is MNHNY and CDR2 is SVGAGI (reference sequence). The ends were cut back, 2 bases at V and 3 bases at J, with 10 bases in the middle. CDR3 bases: TGTGCCAGCAGTTACCGTAGGGGCGACACTGAAGCTTTCTTT. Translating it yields CASSYRRGDTEAFF.

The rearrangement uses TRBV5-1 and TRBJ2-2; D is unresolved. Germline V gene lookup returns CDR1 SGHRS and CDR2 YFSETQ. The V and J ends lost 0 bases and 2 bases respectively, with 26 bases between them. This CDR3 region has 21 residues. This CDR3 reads CASSLVARRALTLDNTGELFF. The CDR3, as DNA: TGCGCCAGCAGCTTGGTCGCCAGAAGAGCTCTGACTCTCGATAACACCGGGGAGCTGTTTTTT.

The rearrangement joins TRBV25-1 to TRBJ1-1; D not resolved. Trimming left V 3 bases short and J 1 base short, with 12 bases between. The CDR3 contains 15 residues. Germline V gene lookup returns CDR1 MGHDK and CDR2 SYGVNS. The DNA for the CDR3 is TGTGCCAGCAGTGACCCCGTTTTAGCGAACACTGAAGCTTTCTTT. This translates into CASSDPVLANTEAFF.

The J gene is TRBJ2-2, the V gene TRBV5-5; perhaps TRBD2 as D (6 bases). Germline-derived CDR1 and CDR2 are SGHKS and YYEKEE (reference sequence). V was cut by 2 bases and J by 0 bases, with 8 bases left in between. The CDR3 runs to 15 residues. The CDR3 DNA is TGTGCCAGCAGCTTAGGCGGGACGAACACCGGGGAGCTGTTTTTT. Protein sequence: CASSLGGTNTGELFF.

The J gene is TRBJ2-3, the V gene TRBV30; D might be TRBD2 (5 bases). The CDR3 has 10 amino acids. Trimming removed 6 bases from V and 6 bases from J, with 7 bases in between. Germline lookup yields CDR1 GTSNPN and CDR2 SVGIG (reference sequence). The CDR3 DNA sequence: TGTGCCTGTCAGCGGGATACGCAGTATTTT. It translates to CACQRDTQYF.

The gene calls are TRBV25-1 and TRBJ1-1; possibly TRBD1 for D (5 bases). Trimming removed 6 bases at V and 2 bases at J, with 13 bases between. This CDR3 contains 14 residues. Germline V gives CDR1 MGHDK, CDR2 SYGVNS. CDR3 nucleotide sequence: TGTGCCAGCAGAAAGACAGCAGGAAACACTGAAGCTTTCTTT. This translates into CASRKTAGNTEAFF.

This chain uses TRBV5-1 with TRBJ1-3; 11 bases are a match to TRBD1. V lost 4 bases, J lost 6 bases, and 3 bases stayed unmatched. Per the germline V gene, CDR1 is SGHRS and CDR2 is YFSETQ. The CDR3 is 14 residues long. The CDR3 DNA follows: TGCGCCAGCAGCCCGGGACAGGGGGTAAACACCATATATTTT. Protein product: CASSPGQGVNTIYF.

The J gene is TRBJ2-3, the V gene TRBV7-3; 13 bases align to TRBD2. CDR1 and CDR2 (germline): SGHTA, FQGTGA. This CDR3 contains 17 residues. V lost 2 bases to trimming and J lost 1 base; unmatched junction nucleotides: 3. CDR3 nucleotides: TGTGCCAGCAGCTTAGTTGGACTAGCGGGGGGCACAGATACGCAGTATTTT. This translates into CASSLVGLAGGTDTQYF.

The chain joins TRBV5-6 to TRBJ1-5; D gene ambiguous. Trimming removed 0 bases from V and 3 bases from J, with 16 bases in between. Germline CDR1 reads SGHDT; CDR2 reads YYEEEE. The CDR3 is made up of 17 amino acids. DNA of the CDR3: TGTGCCAGCAGCTTGGGGACGGGAAACACATTCAATCAGCCCCAGCATTTT. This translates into CASSLGTGNTFNQPQHF.

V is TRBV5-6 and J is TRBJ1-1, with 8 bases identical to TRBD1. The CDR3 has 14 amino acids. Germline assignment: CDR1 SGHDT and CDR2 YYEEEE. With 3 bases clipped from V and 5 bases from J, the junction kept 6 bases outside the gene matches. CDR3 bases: TGTGCCAGCAGCTACGGACAGGGCAAAACTGAAGCTTTCTTT. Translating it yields CASSYGQGKTEAFF.

The CDR3 DNA reads TGCGCCAGCAGCGTTCAGGGGGTCTACGAGCAGTACTTC. Encoded protein: CASSVQGVYEQYF. The chain couples TRBV5-1 to TRBJ2-5, with 7 positions matching TRBD1. The last part of the DNA fits TRBJ2-7 better; the J call may be wrong. Per the germline V gene, CDR1 is SGHRS and CDR2 is YFSETQ. The CDR3 has 13 residues.

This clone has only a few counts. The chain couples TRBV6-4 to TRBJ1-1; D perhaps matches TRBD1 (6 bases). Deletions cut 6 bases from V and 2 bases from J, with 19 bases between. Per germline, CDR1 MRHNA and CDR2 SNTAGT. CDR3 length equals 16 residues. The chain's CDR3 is CASSTRSDRLNTEAFF. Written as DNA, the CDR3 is TGTGCCAGCAGCACCCGCTCGGACAGACTAAACACTGAAGCTTTCTTT.

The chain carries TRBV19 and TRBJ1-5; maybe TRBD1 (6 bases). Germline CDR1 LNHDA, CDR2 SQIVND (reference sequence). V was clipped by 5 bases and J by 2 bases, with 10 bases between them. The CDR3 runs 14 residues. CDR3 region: CASSHRAGNQPQHF. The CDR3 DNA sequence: TGTGCCAGTAGTCACAGGGCGGGCAATCAGCCCCAGCATTTT. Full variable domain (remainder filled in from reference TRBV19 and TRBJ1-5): DGGITQSPKYLFRKEGQNVTLSCEQNLNHDAMYWYRQDPGQGLRLIYYSQIVNDFQKGDIAEGYSVSREKKESFPLTVTSAQKNPTAFYLCASSHRAGNQPQHFGDGTRLSIL.

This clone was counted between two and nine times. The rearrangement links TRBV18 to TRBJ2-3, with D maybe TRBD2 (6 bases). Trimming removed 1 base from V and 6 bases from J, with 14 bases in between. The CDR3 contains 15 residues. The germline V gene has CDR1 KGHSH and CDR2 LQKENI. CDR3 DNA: TGTGCCAGCTCACCACGGACTAACCCCTCGGATACGCAGTATTTT. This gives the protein CASSPRTNPSDTQYF.

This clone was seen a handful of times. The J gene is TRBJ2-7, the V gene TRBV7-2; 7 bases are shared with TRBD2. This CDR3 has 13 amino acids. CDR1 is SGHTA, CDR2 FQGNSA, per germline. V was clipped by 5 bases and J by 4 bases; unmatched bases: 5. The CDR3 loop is CASSPGGYYEQYF. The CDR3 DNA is TGTGCCAGCAGCCCCGGGGGGTATTACGAGCAGTACTTC.

The CDR3 sequence: CASSSTGGGGTDTQYF. The DNA of the CDR3 is TGTGCCAGCAGCAGCACAGGGGGCGGGGGCACAGATACGCAGTATTTT. The chain joins TRBV11-2 to TRBJ2-3, with TRBD1 matching 9 bases. With 5 bases clipped from V and 1 base from J, the junction kept 7 bases outside the gene matches. The germline CDR1 and CDR2 sequences are SGHAT and FQNNGV. CDR3 length equals 16 residues.

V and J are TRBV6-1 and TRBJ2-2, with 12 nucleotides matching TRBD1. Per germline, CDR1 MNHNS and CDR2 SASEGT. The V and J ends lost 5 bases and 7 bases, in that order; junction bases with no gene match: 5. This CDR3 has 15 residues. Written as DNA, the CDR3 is TGTGCCAGCAGTTTGGGACAGGGGGCGAGCGGGGAGCTGTTTTTT. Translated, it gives CASSLGQGASGELFF.

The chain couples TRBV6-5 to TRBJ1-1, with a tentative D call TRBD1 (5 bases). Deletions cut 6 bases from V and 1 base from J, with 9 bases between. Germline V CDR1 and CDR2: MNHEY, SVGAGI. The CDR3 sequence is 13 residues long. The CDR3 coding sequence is TGTGCCAGCAGCCCTCAGGGGAACACTGAAGCTTTCTTT. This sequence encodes CASSPQGNTEAFF.

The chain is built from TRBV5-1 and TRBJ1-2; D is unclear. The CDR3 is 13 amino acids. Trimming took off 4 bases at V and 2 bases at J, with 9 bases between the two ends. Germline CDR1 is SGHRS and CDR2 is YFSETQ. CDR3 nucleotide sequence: TGCGCCAGCAGCGCCGACGGGAACTATGGCTACACCTTC. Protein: CASSADGNYGYTF.

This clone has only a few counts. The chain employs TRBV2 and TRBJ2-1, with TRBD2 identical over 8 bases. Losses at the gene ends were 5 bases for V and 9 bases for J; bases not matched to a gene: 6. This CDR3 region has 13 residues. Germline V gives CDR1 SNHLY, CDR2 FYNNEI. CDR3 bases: TGTGCCAGCAGTCCTAGCGGGTTTGGTGAGCAGTTCTTC. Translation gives CASSPSGFGEQFF.